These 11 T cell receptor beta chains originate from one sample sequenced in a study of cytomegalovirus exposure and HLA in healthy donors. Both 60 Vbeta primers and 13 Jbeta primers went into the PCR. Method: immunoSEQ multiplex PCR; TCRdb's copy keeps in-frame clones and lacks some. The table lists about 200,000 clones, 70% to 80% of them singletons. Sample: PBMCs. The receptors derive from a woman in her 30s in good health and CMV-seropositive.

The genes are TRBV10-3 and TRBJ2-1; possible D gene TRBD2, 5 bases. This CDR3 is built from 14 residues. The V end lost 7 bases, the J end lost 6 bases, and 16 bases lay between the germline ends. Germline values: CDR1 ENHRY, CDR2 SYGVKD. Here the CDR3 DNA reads TGTGCCATCACCCCCGGACCTCGGGGCAATGAGCAGTTCTTC. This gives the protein CAITPGPRGNEQFF.

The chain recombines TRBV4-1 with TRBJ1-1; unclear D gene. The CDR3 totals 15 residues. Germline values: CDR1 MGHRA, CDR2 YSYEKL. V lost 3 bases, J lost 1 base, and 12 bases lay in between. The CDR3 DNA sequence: TGCGCCAGCAGCCACAGTGAACTACCGAACACTGAAGCTTTCTTT. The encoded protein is CASSHSELPNTEAFF.

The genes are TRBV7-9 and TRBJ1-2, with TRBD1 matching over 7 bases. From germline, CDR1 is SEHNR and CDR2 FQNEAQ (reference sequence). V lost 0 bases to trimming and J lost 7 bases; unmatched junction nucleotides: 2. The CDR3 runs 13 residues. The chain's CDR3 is CASSLATGPGYTF. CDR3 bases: TGTGCCAGCAGCTTAGCGACAGGGCCTGGCTACACCTTC.

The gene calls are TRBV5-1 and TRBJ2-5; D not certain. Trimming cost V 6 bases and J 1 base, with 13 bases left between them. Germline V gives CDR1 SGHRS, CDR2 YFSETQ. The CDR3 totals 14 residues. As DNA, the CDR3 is TGCGCCAGCAACGTCCTTGGCAGCCAAGAGACCCAGTACTTC. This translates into CASNVLGSQETQYF.

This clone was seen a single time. As DNA, the CDR3 is TGTGCCAGCAGTGGTGCGGGGGGCCAAGAGACCCAGTACTTC. It is translated as CASSGAGGQETQYF. The chain uses TRBV9 and TRBJ2-5; TRBD2 matches at 8 bases. CDR1 and CDR2 (germline): SGDLS, YYNGEE. J gave up 1 base and V 5 bases, and 4 bases lay outside the gene matches. The CDR3 contains 14 residues.

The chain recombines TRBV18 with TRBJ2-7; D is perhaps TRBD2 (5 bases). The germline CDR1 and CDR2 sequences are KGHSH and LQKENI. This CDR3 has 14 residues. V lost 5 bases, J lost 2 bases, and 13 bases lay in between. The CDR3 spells CASSRSSPPYEQYF. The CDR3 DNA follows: TGTGCCAGCTCAAGATCTAGCCCGCCCTACGAGCAGTACTTC.

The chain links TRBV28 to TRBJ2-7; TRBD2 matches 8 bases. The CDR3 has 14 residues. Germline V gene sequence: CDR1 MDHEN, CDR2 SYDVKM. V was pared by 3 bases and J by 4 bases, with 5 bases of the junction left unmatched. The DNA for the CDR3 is TGTGCCAGCAGTTTCCCCGGGAGGGCTTACGAGCAGTACTTC. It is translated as CASSFPGRAYEQYF.

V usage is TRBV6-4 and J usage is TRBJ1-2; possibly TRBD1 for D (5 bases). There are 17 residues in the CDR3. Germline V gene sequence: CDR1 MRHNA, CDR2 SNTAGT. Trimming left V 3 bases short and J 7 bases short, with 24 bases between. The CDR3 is CASSEFASPRGEVGYTF. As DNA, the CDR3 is TGTGCCAGCAGTGAATTTGCCTCTCCTCGAGGGGAGGTTGGCTACACCTTC.

The CDR3 loop is CAWSVQAGNQPQHF. Written as DNA, the CDR3 is TGTGCCTGGAGTGTACAGGCAGGCAATCAGCCCCAGCATTTT. This chain joins TRBV30 and TRBJ1-5, with a weak D call TRBD1 (5 bases). V was pared by 0 bases and J by 2 bases, with 8 bases between. CDR1 and CDR2 (germline): GTSNPN, SVGIG (reference sequence). This CDR3 comprises 14 residues.

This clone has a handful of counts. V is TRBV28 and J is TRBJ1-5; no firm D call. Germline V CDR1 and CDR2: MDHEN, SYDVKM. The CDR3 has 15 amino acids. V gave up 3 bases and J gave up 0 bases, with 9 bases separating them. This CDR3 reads CASSLPGHSNQPQHF. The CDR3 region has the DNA TGTGCCAGCAGTTTGCCAGGCCATAGCAATCAGCCCCAGCATTTT. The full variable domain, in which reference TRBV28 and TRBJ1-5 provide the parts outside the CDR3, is DVKVTQSSRYLVKRTGEKVFLECVQDMDHENMFWYRQDPGLGLRLIYFSYDVKMKEKGDIPEGYSVSREKKERFSLILESASTNQTSMYLCASSLPGHSNQPQHFGDGTRLSIL.

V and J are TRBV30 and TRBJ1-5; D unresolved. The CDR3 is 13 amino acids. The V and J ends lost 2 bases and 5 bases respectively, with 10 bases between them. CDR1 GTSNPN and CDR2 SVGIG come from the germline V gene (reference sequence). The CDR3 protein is CAWSPLLYQPQHF. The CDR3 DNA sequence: TGTGCCTGGAGTCCCCTCCTATATCAGCCCCAGCATTTT.